Here is one T cell receptor (beta chain) with its context. In the authors' workflow: Amplified reference gene primers provided the basis for estimating nucleated cell counts. The protocol was immunoSEQ multiplex PCR, while the TCRdb copy is restricted to in-frame clones and leaves out a portion. D and trimming come from the DNA, and the V and J calls and clone size come from that table. This sample has 100,000 to 120,000 clones, with 75% to 80% found just once. The data are from a study of blood T cell repertoires in COVID-19. Study at large: Sites across the United States, Italy and Spain contributed samples from acute and convalescent COVID-19. Nucleic acid was either cDNA or gDNA, and it came from T cells, B-cell-depleted T cells, or PBMCs.

The V and J ends lost 6 bases and 6 bases, in that order; junction bases with no gene match: 6. The length of the CDR3 is 13 residues. Looked up from germline, CDR1 is MNHEY and CDR2 is SMNVEV (reference sequence). The rearrangement uses TRBV27 and TRBJ1-1; TRBD1 matches 8 bases. The source material was peripheral blood. The receptor comes from a woman over 75 with active or convalescent COVID-19. The DNA of the CDR3 is TGTGCCAGCAGAAGGACAGGGAGCGCTGAAGCTTTCTTT. Translated: CASRRTGSAEAFF.